This T cell receptor beta chain was retrieved from a study of T cell responses to AZD1222 COVID-19 vaccine. Study results and caveats: Spike-wide coverage was observed for vaccine-associated CD4 TCRs, with dominant responses at 160-218 and 743-854. Repertoire collection took place solely once the T cell response had peaked. Unmutated variant regions are reportedly targeted by nearly half of spike-specific TCRs. Spike-specific TCR breadth and depth were elevated following two AZD1222 doses.

Germline loops: CDR1 SGHRS, CDR2 YFSETQ. Trimming removed 5 bases at V and 7 bases at J, with 12 bases between. This CDR3 spans 12 amino acids. Of note for this clone: Its antigen is unknown.

The table came from immunoSEQ multiplex PCR; TCRdb's copy has only in-frame clones and leaves some out. The table records approximately 190,000 clones, about 87% of them present only once. The source of this sequence is an adult in good health. The specimen was peripheral blood, collected on day 0 of MenACWY control vaccination. V usage is TRBV5-1 and J usage is TRBJ1-2; D unresolved. CDR3 bases: TGCGCCAGCAGTATTGGCCAGGTTGGCTACACCTTC. This gives the protein CASSIGQVGYTF.